The clone carrying this TCR beta chain was seen ten or more times. J gave up 6 bases and V 3 bases, and 7 bases lay outside the gene matches. The CDR3 sequence is 16 residues long. The sample comes from a study of identical twins. TCRdb itself ran the 5' RACE reads through MiXCR, one entry per CDR3 protein. The top ten hold around 1.6% of the sample, which has approximately 890,000 distinct CDR3 sequences, 12% seen once. The same sample was also studied in work on yellow fever vaccine responses in identical twins. As that report states: Twins' vaccine T cell responses reportedly seemed partly convergent and partly personalized.

This sequence was found in a young woman in good health. Sequenced input: PBMCs. The V call is TRBV12-3 or TRBV12-4, the J call TRBJ2-2, with 10 bases fitting TRBD2. CDR3 loop: CASSFRTSGGAGELFF. The CDR3 bases are TGTGCCAGCAGTTTCCGGACTAGCGGAGGGGCCGGGGAGCTGTTTTTT.